This TCR beta chain was retrieved from a study of T cells of healthy individuals (dated by TCRdb to 2017 to 2018). The CDR3 spans 17 residues, from the cysteine through the phenylalanine. Only the CDR3 DNA is retained, 51 bases long and in frame from the first base. The CDR1 and CDR2 encoded by the germline V gene are MDHEN and SYDVKM. V has 5 bases trimmed and J has 4 bases trimmed; junction bases matching no gene number 12. Preparation of the library involved 5' RACE. The data were produced on an Illumina MiSeq. The public sequencing data were trimmed at Q25 with fastp and processed into clonotypes with MiXCR by TCRdb, which kept only in-frame beta chains. CDR3 protein sequences are deduplicated, and each keeps its most common genes and DNA. A total of 85,000 to 100,000 distinct CDR3 sequences appear in this sample, about 16% of them only once. Clones ranked in the top ten supply around 6.4% of the sample.

This clonotype was seen repeatedly, ten times or more. Its antigen remains undetermined. Within one base of it there is no much larger clone, and no base qualities were kept. Recombination connected TRBV28 to TRBJ2-1, and 9 junctional nucleotides match TRBD1. The TCR comes from a human donor in good health. The CDR3 protein: CASSPRSGTGSYNEQFF. The DNA sequence is as follows: TGTGCCAGCAGTCCGCGCTCCGGGACAGGGAGTTACAATGAGCAGTTCTTC. With all but the CDR3 taken from the reference TRBV28 and TRBJ2-1 genes, the full variable domain is: DVKVTQSSRYLVKRTGEKVFLECVQDMDHENMFWYRQDPGLGLRLIYFSYDVKMKEKGDIPEGYSVSREKKERFSLILESASTNQTSMYLCASSPRSGTGSYNEQFFGPGTRLTVL.